This T cell receptor beta chain comes out of a study of STAT5B mutations in CD4+ large granular lymphocyte leukemia. Study-wide points: 8/27 top patient clones versus 2/35 control clones were TRBV06-family.

With regard to this clone: What it binds is unknown.

Looked up from germline, CDR1 is MGHRA and CDR2 is YSYEKL. This CDR3 contains 15 residues. V trimming: 1 base; J trimming: 4 bases; junction bases outside the gene matches: 5. The repertoire was sequenced with immunoSEQ multiplex PCR; TCRdb's copy has only in-frame clones and lacks some. The table lists around 50,000 clones, about four fifths of them singletons. This chain uses TRBV4-1 with TRBJ1-1, with 8 nucleotides matching TRBD1. The sequence derives from a human donor in good health. Input material: CD4+ T cells from blood buffy coats. The CDR3 DNA is TGCGCCAGCAGCCAAGGCAGGGGGCTCGGCACTGAAGCTTTCTTT. This encodes CASSQGRGLGTEAFF.